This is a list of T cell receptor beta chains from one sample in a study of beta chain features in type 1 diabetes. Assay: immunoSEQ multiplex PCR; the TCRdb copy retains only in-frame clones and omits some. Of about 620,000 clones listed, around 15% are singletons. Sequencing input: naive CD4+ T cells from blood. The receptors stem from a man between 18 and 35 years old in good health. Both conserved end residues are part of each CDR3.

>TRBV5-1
CASSFSLMNTEAFF
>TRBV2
CASSEQGVTEAFF
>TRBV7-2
CASSSRRDRVNTEAFF
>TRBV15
CATSSRQASGNTIYF
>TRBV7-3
CASSLRLTGELFF
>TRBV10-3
CAISAGQPSYEQYF
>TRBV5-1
CASHRLAGGEETQYF
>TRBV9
CASRARELDQETQYF
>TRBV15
CATSRDYKVEQYF
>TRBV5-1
CASQAGSSGANVLTF
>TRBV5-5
CASSQGQPYSNQPQHF
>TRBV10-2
CASSAQETQYF
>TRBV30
CAWSVLGGVGDTQYF
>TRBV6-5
CASSYKGDQPQHF
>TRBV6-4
CASREGLAGPYEQYF
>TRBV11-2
CASSLRLRGDVTEAFF